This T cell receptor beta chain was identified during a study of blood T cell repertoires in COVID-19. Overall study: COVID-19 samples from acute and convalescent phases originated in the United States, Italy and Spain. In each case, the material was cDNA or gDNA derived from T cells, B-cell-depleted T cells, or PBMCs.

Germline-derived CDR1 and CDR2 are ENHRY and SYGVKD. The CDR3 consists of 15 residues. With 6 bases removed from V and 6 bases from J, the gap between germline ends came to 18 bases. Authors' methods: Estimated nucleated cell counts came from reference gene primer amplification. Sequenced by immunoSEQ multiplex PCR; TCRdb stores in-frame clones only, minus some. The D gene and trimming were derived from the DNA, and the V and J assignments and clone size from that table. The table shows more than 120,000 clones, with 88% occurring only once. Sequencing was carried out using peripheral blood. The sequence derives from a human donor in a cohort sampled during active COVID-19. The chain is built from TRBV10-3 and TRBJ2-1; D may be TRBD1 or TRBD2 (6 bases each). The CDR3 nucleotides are TGTGCCATCAGCGAGGGAGGAACCAGGGGCAATGAGCAGTTCTTC. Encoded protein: CAISEGGTRGNEQFF.